This passage covers 22 T cell receptor beta chains from one sample sequenced in a study of breast tumors, draining lymph nodes, adjacent tissues. Via MiXCR, TCRdb re-called the multiplex PCR reads, giving one row per CDR3 protein. In the table there are over 60,000 distinct CDR3 sequences, approximately 62% of which are singletons. The sample comprised breast tumor tissue. Source of these receptors: a female donor with breast cancer. Some clones in this sample may be carry-over from other donors' samples.

This clonotype was seen once. J is TRBJ1-5 and V is TRBV29-1; D is undetermined. V was cut by 4 bases and J by 2 bases, with 9 bases left in between. The CDR3 totals 13 residues. Germline loops: CDR1 SQVTM, CDR2 ANQGSEA. This chain's CDR3 is CSVALGGNQPQHF. In DNA, the CDR3 is TGCAGCGTTGCTTTGGGAGGCAATCAGCCCCAGCATTTT. Full variable domain (rest looked up from reference TRBV29-1 and TRBJ1-5): SAVISQKPSRDICQRGTSLTIQCQVDSQVTMMFWYRQQPGQSLTLIATANQGSEATYESGFVIDKFPISRPNLTFSTLTVSNMSPEDSSIYLCSVALGGNQPQHFGDGTRLSIL.

In its sample, this clonotype was seen many times. J is TRBJ1-2 and V is TRBV20-1, with D maybe TRBD1 (5 bases). The CDR3 is 16 amino acids. The germline V and J ends were trimmed by 0 bases and 4 bases, with 18 bases remaining between them. Germline CDR1 and CDR2: DFQATT and SNEGSKA (reference sequence). CDR3 in amino acids: CSARDRWGGRGYGYTF. CDR3 bases: TGCAGTGCTAGAGATAGGTGGGGGGGAAGAGGCTATGGCTACACCTTC.

In this sample, this clonotype turned up many times. V usage is TRBV6-1 and J usage is TRBJ2-7; D is possibly TRBD2 (6 bases). Germline loops: CDR1 MNHNS, CDR2 SASEGT. V was pared by 7 bases and J by 2 bases, with 12 bases between. This CDR3 region has 13 residues. CDR3: CASTPGTPYEQYF. The CDR3 DNA follows: TGTGCCAGCACACCCGGGACTCCCTACGAGCAGTACTTC.

The V call is TRBV4-3, the J call TRBJ2-1; D is possibly TRBD2 (6 bases). Per the germline V gene, CDR1 is LGHNA and CDR2 is YSLEER. CDR3 size: 16 residues. The V end was cut by 1 base, the J end by 12 bases, with 22 bases between. CDR3 DNA sequence: TGCGCCAGCAGCCAAGGTGCGGGACTCGGCACAGATACGCAGTTCTTC. Amino acid sequence: CASSQGAGLGTDTQFF.

This rearrangement joins TRBV2 to TRBJ1-2; perhaps TRBD1 as D (5 bases). There are 14 residues in the CDR3. The V end lost 6 bases, the J end lost 8 bases, and 19 bases lay between the germline ends. Per the germline V gene, CDR1 is SNHLY and CDR2 is FYNNEI. This CDR3 reads CASRLTSGGDGYTF. The CDR3 region has the DNA TGTGCCAGCAGGTTGACTAGCGGGGGGGACGGCTACACCTTC.

As to this clonotype: One end of the junction varies from germline; a read error may be responsible. The chain links TRBV7-6 to TRBJ2-2; 7 nucleotides match TRBD2. Germline V lookup: CDR1 SGHVS, CDR2 FNYEAQ. The CDR3 consists of 15 residues. The CDR3 region has the DNA TGCGCCAGCAGCTCCGGGGTAGCGGGCGCCGGGGAGCTGGTTTTT. Protein sequence: CASSSGVAGAGELVF.

This clonotype was counted between two and nine times. The V and J genes are TRBV7-2 and TRBJ2-7, with D possibly matching TRBD2 (6 bases). The CDR3 loop spans 16 amino acids. Germline values: CDR1 SGHTA, CDR2 FQGNSA. The V end lost 5 bases, the J end lost 3 bases, and 20 bases lay between the germline ends. The CDR3 region is CASSPGGLPVRYEQYF. The DNA for the CDR3 is TGTGCCAGCAGCCCCGGCGGACTACCGGTGCGCTACGAGCAGTACTTC.

J is TRBJ2-7 and V is TRBV10-3, with 8 bases matching TRBD2. This CDR3 has 14 amino acids. Germline loops: CDR1 ENHRY, CDR2 SYGVKD. Trimming took 8 bases from V and 4 from J; bases not matched to a gene: 10. The DNA for the CDR3 is TGTGCCATCGCTGATACAAGCGGGGGTTACGAGCAGTACTTC. Amino acid sequence: CAIADTSGGYEQYF.

V gene TRBV2 combines with J gene TRBJ2-1; 9 bases are a match to TRBD2. Germline-derived CDR1 and CDR2 are SNHLY and FYNNEI. V was clipped by 4 bases and J by 2 bases; unmatched bases: 6. This CDR3 has 16 residues. CDR3: CASSVTIAGAYNEQFF. The CDR3 DNA reads TGTGCCAGCAGTGTAACCATAGCGGGGGCCTACAATGAGCAGTTCTTC. Based on the CDR3 plus reference TRBV2 and TRBJ2-1, the full variable domain is EPEVTQTPSHQVTQMGQEVILRCVPISNHLYFYWYRQILGQKVEFLVSFYNNEISEKSEIFDDQFSVERPDGSNFTLKIRSTKLEDSAMYFCASSVTIAGAYNEQFFGPGTRLTVL.

The gene calls are TRBV7-3 and TRBJ2-5; tentative D call: TRBD1 (6 bases). This CDR3 spans 15 amino acids. With 3 bases removed from V and 1 base from J, the gap between germline ends came to 12 bases. Germline loops: CDR1 SGHTA, CDR2 FQGTGA. In DNA, the CDR3 is TGTGCCAGCAGCTTTTCCGGGACATTCCAAGAGACCCAGTACTTC. It codes for CASSFSGTFQETQYF.

For the CDR3, the DNA is TGTGCCAGTAGTGCTCGGGCAGAGACCCAGTACTTC. Its translation is CASSARAETQYF. V usage is TRBV19 and J usage is TRBJ2-5; D unclear. The germline V gene encodes CDR1 LNHDA and CDR2 SQIVND (reference sequence). This CDR3 has 12 amino acids. V was cut by 5 bases and J by 4 bases, with 8 bases left in between.

This clonotype was counted at least ten times. The J gene is TRBJ1-5, the V gene TRBV19; D is possibly TRBD1 (5 bases). The length of the CDR3 is 16 residues. With 3 bases removed from V and 0 bases from J, the gap between germline ends came to 12 bases. Germline V lookup: CDR1 LNHDA, CDR2 SQIVND (reference sequence). CDR3 bases: TGTGCCAGTAGTATCTTCGGGACCTTTAGCAATCAGCCCCAGCATTTT. Encoded protein: CASSIFGTFSNQPQHF.

As for this clonotype: Germline and junction disagree at one end, which may indicate a read error. The J gene is TRBJ1-4, the V gene TRBV20-1, with 9 bases that match TRBD1. CDR1 is DFQATT, CDR2 SNEGSKA, per germline (reference sequence). The CDR3 is 14 residues long. For the CDR3, the DNA is TGCGGTGCTAGGGAGGGGACAGGGCTGGAAAAACTGTTTTTT. This codes for CGAREGTGLEKLFF.

The chain carries TRBV24-1 and TRBJ1-2; D not resolved. CDR3 size: 15 residues. In germline, CDR1 is KGHDR, CDR2 SFDVKD. The V end lost 4 bases, the J end lost 4 bases, and 15 bases lay between the germline ends. This CDR3 reads CATSDPAKGFYGYTF. DNA of the CDR3: TGTGCCACCAGTGACCCTGCGAAGGGATTCTATGGCTACACCTTC.

The chain is built from TRBV20-1 and TRBJ2-7; the D gene is possibly TRBD1 (6 bases). Trimming pared 3 bases from V and 3 bases from J, leaving 15 bases between. This CDR3 spans 14 amino acids. From germline, CDR1 is DFQATT and CDR2 SNEGSKA (reference sequence). The CDR3 region is CSARKAGTYYEQYF. Here the CDR3 DNA reads TGCAGTGCTAGGAAGGCAGGGACATACTACGAGCAGTACTTC.

In its sample, this clonotype was seen a few times. A much larger clone lies one base from this, so it may be a read error. The CDR3 DNA reads as TGTGCCAGCAGCTTCAAGAAGTCTGGACAAGACACCGGGGAGCTGTTTTTT. It encodes CASSFKKSGQDTGELFF. This chain joins TRBV5-8 and TRBJ2-2, with D possibly TRBD1 on 5 matching bases. Trimming pared 2 bases from V and 3 bases from J, leaving 17 bases between. The germline V gene encodes CDR1 SGHTS and CDR2 YDEGEE. The CDR3 has 17 residues.

This chain uses TRBV7-2 with TRBJ2-7, with D tentatively TRBD2 (5 bases). CDR3 length equals 15 residues. Per germline, CDR1 SGHTA and CDR2 FQGNSA. Trimming removed 2 bases from V and 2 bases from J, with 13 bases in between. CDR3 coding DNA: TGTGCCAGCAGCTTAAGTCCTAGCCCCACCTACGAGCAGTACTTC. Translated: CASSLSPSPTYEQYF.

This clonotype was found once. This clone may be a read error of a much larger clone one base away. Since the CDR3 does not end with the conserved phenylalanine or tryptophan, this likely comes from a read error. CDR3 coding DNA: TGCAGTGCTAGAGCCACCGGGACGGCGGCGGCCGGGGCCAACGTCCTGACTTCC. Amino acid sequence: CSARATGTAAAGANVLTS. The V call is TRBV20-1, the J call TRBJ2-6; D might be TRBD1 or TRBD2, each matching 5 bases. The germline V gene encodes CDR1 DFQATT and CDR2 SNEGSKA (reference sequence). This CDR3 has 18 residues. The ends were cut back, 1 base at V and 4 bases at J, with 20 bases in the middle.

Note on this clonotype: It may be a read error: a sequence one base away is much more abundant. The rearrangement links TRBV9 to TRBJ1-3; 7 bases fit TRBD1. J gave up 8 bases and V 4 bases, and 15 bases lay outside the gene matches. This CDR3 is 16 amino acids long. From germline, CDR1 is SGDLS and CDR2 YYNGEE. The CDR3 region is CASSQGPRGNGDTIYF. The DNA for the CDR3 is TGTGCCAGCAGCCAGGGTCCCAGGGGGAACGGAGACACCATATATTTT.

This clonotype has a count of ten or more. The V and J genes are TRBV20-1 and TRBJ2-5, with D perhaps assigned TRBD1 or TRBD2 (5 bases each). Germline values: CDR1 DFQATT, CDR2 SNEGSKA (reference sequence). This CDR3 is 15 amino acids long. CDR3: CSSLGPTARKETQYF. CDR3 in DNA: TGCAGCTCCCTGGGACCGACCGCACGAAAAGAGACCCAGTACTTC.

This chain links TRBV13 with TRBJ2-4; the match to TRBD1 covers 8 bases. This CDR3 spans 14 amino acids. Losses at the gene ends were 2 bases for V and 9 bases for J; bases not matched to a gene: 6. From germline, CDR1 is PRHDT and CDR2 FYEKMQ (reference sequence). The CDR3 bases are TGTGCCAGCAGCTTACCCGGACAGGGTGCCATTCAGTACTTC. Translating it yields CASSLPGQGAIQYF.

The sample holds many counts of this clonotype. This rearrangement joins TRBV6-1 to TRBJ1-5, with 10 bases fitting TRBD1. V was clipped by 5 bases and J by 6 bases; unmatched bases: 7. The germline V gene encodes CDR1 MNHNS and CDR2 SASEGT. This CDR3 is 15 amino acids long. The CDR3 DNA reads TGTGCCAGCAGTCCCTCGACAGGGGGCAGTCAGCCCCAGCATTTT. Its translation: CASSPSTGGSQPQHF.